The rows below give T cell receptor beta chains drawn from one sample of a study of human T cells and chemical hapten exposure. MiXCR, run by TCRdb on the RACE reads, gives a single entry per CDR3 protein. The table lists 50,000 to 65,000 distinct CDR3 sequences, 6.7% of them singletons. The source material was whole blood, sampled in connection with sensitization to the hapten diphenylcyclopropenone (DPC). Receptor source: a woman aged 25 to 45 with alopecia areata. Some clones in this sample may be carry-over from other donors' samples. Both conserved end residues are part of each CDR3. The order of the fields is clone size, J gene, D gene, V gene, CDR3 DNA, CDR3 protein. D genes are given only for firm matches. Expanded clones get a size class; other rows say once, few or many, or leave the size out.

>many|TRBJ2-7|TRBD1|TRBV5-1
TGCGCCAGCAGCTTGTTAGGGGGACAGAGCTACGAGCAGTACTTC
CASSLLGGQSYEQYF
>.|TRBJ2-5|.|TRBV5-4
TGTGCCAGCAGCTTGAAGGACTCCGATTTAAGACCCACCCAGTACTTC
CASSLKDSDLRPTQYF
>many|TRBJ2-1|.|TRBV5-1
TGCGCCAGCAGCTTGGGAGAGAGGGGGGAACAGTTCTTC
CASSLGERGEQFF
>few|TRBJ1-5|.|TRBV5-6
TGTGCCAGCAGCTTTTTTGGTTTAGACAGGAGGAATCAGCCCCAGCATTTT
CASSFFGLDRRNQPQHF
>few|TRBJ1-2|TRBD1|TRBV7-2
TGTGCCAGCAGCCCGCCAAACCGCGGACAGGGTGGGAACTATGGCTACACCTTC
CASSPPNRGQGGNYGYTF
>few|TRBJ1-5|.|TRBV5-4
TGTGCCAGCAGCTGGTATAGGCAAAATCAGCCCCAGCATTTT
CASSWYRQNQPQHF
>many|TRBJ2-3|.|TRBV12-3/TRBV12-4
TGTGCCAGCAGACCCCAAGATCTCACAGATACGCAGTATTTT
CASRPQDLTDTQYF
>many|TRBJ2-2|TRBD1|TRBV29-1
TGCAGCGTCAGACAGGGCACGAACACCGGGGAGCTGTTTTTT
CSVRQGTNTGELFF
>many|TRBJ1-6|TRBD1|TRBV27
TGTGCCAGCAGTTTATTTGTCCCCGGACAGGCTCTACTCCTCCACTTT
CASSLFVPGQALLLHF
>many|TRBJ1-1|.|TRBV10-2
TGCGCCAGCAGTGGGGCAGGTTTAATGAACACTGAAGCTTTCTTT
CASSGAGLMNTEAFF
>.|TRBJ1-1|.|TRBV6-5
TGTGCCAGCAGCCCCCAGACAGCGGGTGAAGCTTTCTTT
CASSPQTAGEAFF
>few|TRBJ1-1|.|TRBV29-1
TGCAGCGTAATACAGGCTGACGGCACTGAAGCTTTCTTT
CSVIQADGTEAFF
>many|TRBJ1-1|.|TRBV20-1
TGCAGTGCTTTTGAGGGGGAGAGGGTAGCTTTCTTT
CSAFEGERVAFF
>many|TRBJ2-1|TRBD2|TRBV6-5
TGTGCCAGCACCCCTACCGGGACTAGAGCCCATGAGCAGTTCTTC
CASTPTGTRAHEQFF
>few|TRBJ1-1|TRBD1|TRBV12-3/TRBV12-4
TGTGCCAGCAGTTTAGCCCAGACAGGGAGGGAAGCTTTCTTT
CASSLAQTGREAFF
>many|TRBJ2-1|TRBD1|TRBV7-7
TGTGCCAGCAGCTTAGGGCCTTGGACAGGGGAAAGTAATGAGCAGTTCTTC
CASSLGPWTGESNEQFF
>.|TRBJ2-6|TRBD2|TRBV6-5
TGTGCCAGCAGCCGACTCGGCGGGAGCTCTGGGGCCAACGTCCTGACTTTC
CASSRLGGSSGANVLTF
>many|TRBJ2-7|TRBD1|TRBV3-1
TGTGCCAGCAGCCAGGCCCGGGACAGGGGCCACGAGCAGTACTTC
CASSQARDRGHEQYF
>.|TRBJ2-3|TRBD2|TRBV2
TGTGCCAGCAGTCCCCCGGGGGGGTGGACAGATACGCAGTATTTT
CASSPPGGWTDTQYF
>many|TRBJ2-7|.|TRBV29-1
TGCAGCGTCGCTGGGGTCTCCTACGAGCAGTACTTC
CSVAGVSYEQYF
>.|TRBJ2-1|.|TRBV5-1
TGCGCCAGCAGCTTGTCCAGGGCCCGGGATGAGCAGTTCTTC
CASSLSRARDEQFF
>.|TRBJ2-6|TRBD1|TRBV7-2
TGTGCCAGCAGCAAACAAAGCGGGCGACAGGGGCACGGGGCCAACGTCCTGACTTTC
CASSKQSGRQGHGANVLTF
>many|TRBJ2-2|TRBD1|TRBV12-3/TRBV12-4
TGTGCCAGCAGTTTGGGACAGGACGGGGAGCTGTTTTTT
CASSLGQDGELFF
>many|TRBJ2-7|.|TRBV10-3
TGTGCCATCAGGTCCACGGGCTCCGAGCAGTACTTC
CAIRSTGSEQYF
>few|TRBJ1-2|.|TRBV12-3/TRBV12-4
TGTGCCACCACCTTCCGAGGGTACGGGAGCTATGGCTACACCTTC
CATTFRGYGSYGYTF
>many|TRBJ2-6|.|TRBV29-1
TGCAGCGTTGAAGTAGGGGGAACTGGGGCCAACGTCCTGACTTTC
CSVEVGGTGANVLTF
>many|TRBJ1-1|.|TRBV6-1
TGTGCCAGCAGTCAGCACACTGAAGCTTTCTTT
CASSQHTEAFF
>many|TRBJ2-3|.|TRBV15
TGTGCCACCAGCGGGGGAGTGGTTCCTGCGGATACGCAGTATTTT
CATSGGVVPADTQYF
>many|TRBJ1-1|.|TRBV18
TGTGCCAGCTACAGCACTGAAACAACAAAAGCTTTCTTT
CASYSTETTKAFF
>few|TRBJ2-3|TRBD2|TRBV7-6
TGTGCCAGCAGTTTAGGAAGACTAGCGGGCCGCACAGATACGCAGTATTTT
CASSLGRLAGRTDTQYF
>few|TRBJ2-1|.|TRBV30
TGTGCCGGAAGGGGCTTCCCCACTAACAATGAGCAGTTCTTC
CAGRGFPTNNEQFF
>few|TRBJ1-6|.|TRBV6-5
TGTGCCAGCAGCCGCGGATCGAGAAATTCCTATAATTCACCCCTCCACTTT
CASSRGSRNSYNSPLHF
>many|TRBJ1-3|.|TRBV29-1
TGCAGCGTTGAACAGGGCGCCGGAAACACCATATATTTT
CSVEQGAGNTIYF
>many|TRBJ1-2|.|TRBV5-1
TGCGCCAGCAGCCTACTACCGGCCCCGGGACCCTATGGCTACACCTTC
CASSLLPAPGPYGYTF